Sequencing of this TCR beta chain was carried out in a study of blood T cell repertoires in COVID-19. Looking at the study overall: Nucleic acid was either cDNA or gDNA, and it came from T cells, B-cell-depleted T cells, or PBMCs.

The V gene's germline CDR1 is LGHDT and CDR2 YNNKEL (reference sequence). V shed 4 bases and J 5 bases; nucleotides not matched to a gene: 10. The CDR3 sequence is 16 residues long. Participant ages covered roughly 18 to 89 years across around 25 US areas. Per the authors' pipeline: Nucleated cell number was recorded as an estimate derived from reference gene primer amplification. The table came from immunoSEQ multiplex PCR; TCRdb's copy has only in-frame clones and leaves some out. The DNA gave D and trimming, while V, J and clone size come from that table. The sample yields about 210,000 clones, approximately 86% seen once.

Sequencing input: PBMCs or T cells enriched from blood (not recorded which). The clonotype was recovered from a man younger than 30 with acute COVID-19. This chain connects TRBV3-1 (or the pseudogene TRBV3-2) to TRBJ1-1, with 10 bases matching TRBD1. The CDR3 sequence is CASSPGQGVRGTEAFF. In DNA form, the CDR3 reads TGTGCCAGCAGCCCTGGACAGGGGGTACGGGGGACTGAAGCTTTCTTT.